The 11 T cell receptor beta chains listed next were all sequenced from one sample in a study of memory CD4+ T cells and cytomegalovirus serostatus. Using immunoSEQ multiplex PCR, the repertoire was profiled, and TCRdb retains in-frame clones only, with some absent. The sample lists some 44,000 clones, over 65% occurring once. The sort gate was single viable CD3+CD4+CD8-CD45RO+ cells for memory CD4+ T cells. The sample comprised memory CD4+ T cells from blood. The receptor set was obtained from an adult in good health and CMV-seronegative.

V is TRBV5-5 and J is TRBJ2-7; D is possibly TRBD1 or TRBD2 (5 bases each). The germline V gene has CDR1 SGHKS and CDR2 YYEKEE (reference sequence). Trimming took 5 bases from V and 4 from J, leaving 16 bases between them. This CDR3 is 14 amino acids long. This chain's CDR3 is CASSVGAAGYEQYF. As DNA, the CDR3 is TGTGCCAGCAGTGTCGGGGCGGCGGGTTACGAGCAGTACTTC.

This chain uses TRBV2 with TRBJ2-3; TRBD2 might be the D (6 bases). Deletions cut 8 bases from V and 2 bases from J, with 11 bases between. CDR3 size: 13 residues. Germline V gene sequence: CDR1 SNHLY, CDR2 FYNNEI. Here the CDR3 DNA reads TGTGCCAGCTCCGGACTAAACACAGATACGCAGTATTTT. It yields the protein CASSGLNTDTQYF.

The CDR3 DNA reads TGTGCCAGCAGCTCATCCCTAGCGGGGGGAATCTACGAGCAGTACTTC. Its translation: CASSSSLAGGIYEQYF. The rearrangement uses TRBV11-3 and TRBJ2-7; 11 bases map to TRBD2. With 4 bases clipped from V and 3 bases from J, the junction kept 8 bases outside the gene matches. The CDR3 consists of 16 residues. CDR1 is SGHNT, CDR2 YENEEA, per germline.

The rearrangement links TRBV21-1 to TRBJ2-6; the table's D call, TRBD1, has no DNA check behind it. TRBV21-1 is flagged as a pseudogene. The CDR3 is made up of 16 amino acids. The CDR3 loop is CASSKALQAGANVLTF. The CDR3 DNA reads TGTGCCAGCAGCAAAGCGCTCCAGGCTGGGGCCAACGTCCTGACTTTC.

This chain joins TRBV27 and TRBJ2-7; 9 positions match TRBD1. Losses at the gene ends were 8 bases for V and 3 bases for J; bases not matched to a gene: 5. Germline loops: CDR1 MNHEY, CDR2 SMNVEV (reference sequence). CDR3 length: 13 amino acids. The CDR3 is CASGHRGHYEQYF. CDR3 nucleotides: TGTGCCAGCGGCCACAGGGGGCACTACGAGCAGTACTTC.

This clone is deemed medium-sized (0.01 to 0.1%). The CDR3 DNA sequence: TGCGCCAGCAGCCAAGATCGGAGGGCTCAGGAGCCCCAGCATTTT. It codes for CASSQDRRAQEPQHF. The rearrangement uses TRBV4-1 and TRBJ1-5; the D is unclear. This CDR3 comprises 15 residues. Trimming shortened V by 0 bases and J by 8 bases, and 14 bases separated the two germline ends. Germline CDR1 and CDR2: MGHRA and YSYEKL.

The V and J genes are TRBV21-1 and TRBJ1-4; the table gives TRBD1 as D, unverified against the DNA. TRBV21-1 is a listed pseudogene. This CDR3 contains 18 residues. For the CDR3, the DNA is TGTGCCAGCAGCAAAAAGCCGGGACAGGGGACAACTAATGAAAAACTGTTTTTT. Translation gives CASSKKPGQGTTNEKLFF.

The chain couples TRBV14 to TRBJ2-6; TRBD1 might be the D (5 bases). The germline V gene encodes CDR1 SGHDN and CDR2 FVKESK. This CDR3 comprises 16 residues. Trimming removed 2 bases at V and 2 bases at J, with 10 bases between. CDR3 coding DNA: TGTGCCAGCAGCCAACAGGGAACCGCTGGGGCCAACGTCCTGACTTTC. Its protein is CASSQQGTAGANVLTF.

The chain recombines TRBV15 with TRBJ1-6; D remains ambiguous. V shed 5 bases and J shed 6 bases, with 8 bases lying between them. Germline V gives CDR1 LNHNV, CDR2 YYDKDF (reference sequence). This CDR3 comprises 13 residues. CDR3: CATSPGANSPLHF. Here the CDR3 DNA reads TGTGCCACCAGCCCCGGTGCTAATTCACCCCTCCACTTT.

CDR3 in amino acids: CASGSSGANVLTF. The CDR3 bases are TGTGCTAGTGGCAGCTCTGGGGCCAACGTCCTGACTTTC. This chain links TRBV12-5 with TRBJ2-6, with no clear D. Germline V gene lookup returns CDR1 LGHNT and CDR2 FRNRAP. V was shortened by 6 bases and J by 0 bases, with 3 bases between the two germline ends. This CDR3 region has 13 residues.

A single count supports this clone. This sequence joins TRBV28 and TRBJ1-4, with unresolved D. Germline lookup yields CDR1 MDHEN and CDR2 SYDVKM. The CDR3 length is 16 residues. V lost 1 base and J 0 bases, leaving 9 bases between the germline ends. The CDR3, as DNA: TGTGCCAGCAGTTTATATTTGGGTGCAACTAATGAAAAACTGTTTTTT. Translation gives CASSLYLGATNEKLFF.